The rows below give T cell receptor beta chains drawn from one sample of a study of patients and donors after allogeneic stem cell transplantation. TCRdb independently ran MiXCR on the RT-PCR reads; one entry per CDR3 protein. The sample lists under 200,000 distinct CDR3 sequences; 24% were seen once. The sample was blood, either unsorted or a sorted T cell fraction (not recorded which). Source of these receptors: a human donor who was either an allogeneic HSCT recipient or a stem cell or donor lymphocyte infusion donor (not recorded which). It is not recorded whose cells these are; they may come from a transplant donor. Both conserved end residues are part of each CDR3. Expanded clones are given a class, and other clones once, few, many or no size at all.

size | V | CDR3
. | TRBV12-3/TRBV12-4 | CASRGLFSSYNSPLHF
. | TRBV4-2 | CASSQEIQRGRDEQYF
few | TRBV29-1 | CSVEIGIMNTEAFF
. | TRBV12-3/TRBV12-4 | CASSPEGHNTGELFF
few | TRBV29-1 | CSVEWTDDYGYTF
many | TRBV5-1 | CASSLGNGHYGYTF
few | TRBV7-3 | CASSRGPNYGYTF
few | TRBV11-3 | CASSFFSGGNEQFF
few | TRBV7-3 | CASSLTGLENSPLHF
. | TRBV5-1 | CASSGLAVLADTQYF
. | TRBV7-2 | CASSFRGQPGEPYF
few | TRBV20-1 | CSAKPTGGNYGYTF
. | TRBV20-1 | CSARSLRNTGELFF
. | TRBV12-3/TRBV12-4 | CASSLTGLMQPQHF
. | TRBV6-5 | CASSYGTGIETQYF
. | TRBV3-1 | CASSQQPTDEKLFF
few | TRBV3-1 | CASSQESRGYGYTF
few | TRBV6-6 | CASSYSPGVTEETQYF
few | TRBV7-8 | CASSLVGQTTEAFF
few | TRBV27 | CASSLSKGVNTEAFF
few | TRBV20-1 | CSATWGSSTDTQYF